The clone carrying this TCR beta chain was observed many times. This record comes from a study of T-cell reconstitution after alpha-beta-depleted transplantation in children. Germline CDR1 is SGHDT and CDR2 is YYEEEE. V lost 0 bases to trimming and J lost 2 bases, with 11 bases between them. The length of the CDR3 is 15 residues. For TCRbeta, the library was prepared with unique molecular identifiers. TCRdb independently ran MiXCR on the PCR reads; one entry per CDR3 protein. The sample includes roughly 300,000 distinct CDR3 sequences, about 10% of them seen just once. Here the sequenced sample was PBMCs from the stem cell graft donor, taken from the stem cell graft. The sequence derives from a human donor who donated a stem cell graft to a child with SCID. The rearrangement uses TRBV5-6 and TRBJ2-5; D is possibly TRBD1 (6 bases). The CDR3 bases are TGTGCCAGCAGCTTGGGCCGGGACACTCAAGAGACCCAGTACTTC. Translation: CASSLGRDTQETQYF.